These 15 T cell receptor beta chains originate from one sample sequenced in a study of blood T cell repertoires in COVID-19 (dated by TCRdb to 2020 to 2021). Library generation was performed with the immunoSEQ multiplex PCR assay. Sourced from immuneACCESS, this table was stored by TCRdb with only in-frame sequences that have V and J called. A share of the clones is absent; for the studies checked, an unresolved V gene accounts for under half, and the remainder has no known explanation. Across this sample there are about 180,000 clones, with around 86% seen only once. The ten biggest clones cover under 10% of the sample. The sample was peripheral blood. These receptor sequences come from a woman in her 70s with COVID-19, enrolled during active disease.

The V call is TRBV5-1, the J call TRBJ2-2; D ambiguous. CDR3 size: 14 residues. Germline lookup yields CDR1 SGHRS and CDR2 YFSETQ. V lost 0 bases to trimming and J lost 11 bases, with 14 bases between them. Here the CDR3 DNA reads TGCGCCAGCAGCTTGGGTCAGGCCCGAAGCGAGCTGTTTTTT. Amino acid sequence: CASSLGQARSELFF.

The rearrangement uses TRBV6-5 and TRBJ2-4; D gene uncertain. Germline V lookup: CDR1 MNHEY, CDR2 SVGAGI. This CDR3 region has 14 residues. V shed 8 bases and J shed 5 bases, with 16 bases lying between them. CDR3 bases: TGTGCCAGCGCGTTCAGGCAGTTCGAAAACATTCAGTACTTC. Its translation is CASAFRQFENIQYF.

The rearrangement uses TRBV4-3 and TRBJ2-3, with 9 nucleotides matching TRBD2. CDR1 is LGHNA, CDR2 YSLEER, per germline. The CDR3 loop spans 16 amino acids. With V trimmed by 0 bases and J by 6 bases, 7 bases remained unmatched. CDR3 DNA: TGCGCCAGCAGCCAAGACAGCTGGGCGGGGGGGGATACGCAGTATTTT. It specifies CASSQDSWAGGDTQYF.

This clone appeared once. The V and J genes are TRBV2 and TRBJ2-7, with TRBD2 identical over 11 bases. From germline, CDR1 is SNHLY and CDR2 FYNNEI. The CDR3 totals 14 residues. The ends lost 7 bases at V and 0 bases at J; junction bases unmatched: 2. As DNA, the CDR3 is TGTGCCAGCAAGACTAGCGGGACCTCCTACGAGCAGTACTTC. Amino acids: CASKTSGTSYEQYF.

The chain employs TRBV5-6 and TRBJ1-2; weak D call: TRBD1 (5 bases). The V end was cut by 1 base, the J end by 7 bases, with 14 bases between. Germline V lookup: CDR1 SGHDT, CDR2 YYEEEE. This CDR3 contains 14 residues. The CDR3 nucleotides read TGTGCCAGCAGCTTGTTAGGCAGGGATGGTGGCTACACCTTC. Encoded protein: CASSLLGRDGGYTF.

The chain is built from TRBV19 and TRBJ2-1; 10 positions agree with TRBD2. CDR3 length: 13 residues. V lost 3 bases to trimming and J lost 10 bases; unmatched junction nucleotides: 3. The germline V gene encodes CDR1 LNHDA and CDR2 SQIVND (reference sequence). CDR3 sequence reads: CASSIKGLAEQFF. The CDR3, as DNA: TGTGCCAGTAGTATTAAGGGACTAGCGGAGCAGTTCTTC.

CDR3 region: CSVASPGQGEAEAFF. The CDR3 DNA reads as TGCAGCGTGGCCTCTCCGGGACAGGGGGAGGCTGAAGCTTTCTTT. The V gene is TRBV29-1, the J gene TRBJ1-1; 11 nucleotides match TRBD1. CDR1 is SQVTM, CDR2 ANQGSEA, per germline. Trimming took 6 bases from V and 6 from J; bases not matched to a gene: 12. There are 15 residues in the CDR3.

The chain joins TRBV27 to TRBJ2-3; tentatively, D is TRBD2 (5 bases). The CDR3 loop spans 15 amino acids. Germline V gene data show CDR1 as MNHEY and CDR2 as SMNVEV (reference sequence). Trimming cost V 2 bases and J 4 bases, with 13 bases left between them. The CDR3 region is CASSLRGRAADTQYF. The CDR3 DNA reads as TGTGCCAGCAGTTTAAGAGGTCGAGCGGCAGATACGCAGTATTTT.

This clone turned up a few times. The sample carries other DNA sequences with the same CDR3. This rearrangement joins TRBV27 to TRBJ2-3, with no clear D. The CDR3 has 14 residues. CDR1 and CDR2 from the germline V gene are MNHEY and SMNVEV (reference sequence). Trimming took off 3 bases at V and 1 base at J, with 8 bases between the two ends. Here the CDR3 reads CASSLARGTDTQYF. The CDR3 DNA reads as TGTGCCAGCAGTTTGGCCCGGGGCACAGATACGCAGTATTTT.

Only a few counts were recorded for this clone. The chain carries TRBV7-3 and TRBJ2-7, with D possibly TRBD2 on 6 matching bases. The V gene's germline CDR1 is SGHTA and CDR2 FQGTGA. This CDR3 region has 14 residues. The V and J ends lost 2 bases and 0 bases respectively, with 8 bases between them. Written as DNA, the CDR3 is TGTGCCAGCAGCTTAGGTAGCGGCTCCTACGAGCAGTACTTC. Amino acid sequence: CASSLGSGSYEQYF.

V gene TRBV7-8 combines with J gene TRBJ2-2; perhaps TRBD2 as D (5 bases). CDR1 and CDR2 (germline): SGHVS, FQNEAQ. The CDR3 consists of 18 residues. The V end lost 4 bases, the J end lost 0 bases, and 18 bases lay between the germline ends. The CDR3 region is CASSSPGDRYTNTGELFF. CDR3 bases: TGTGCCAGCAGCTCCCCCGGGGATCGCTACACGAACACCGGGGAGCTGTTTTTT. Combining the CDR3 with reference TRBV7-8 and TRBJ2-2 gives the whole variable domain GAGVSQSPRYKVAKRGQDVALRCDPISGHVSLFWYQQALGQGPEFLTYFQNEAQLDKSGLPSDRFFAERPEGSVSTLKIQRTQQEDSAVYLCASSSPGDRYTNTGELFFGEGSRLTVL.

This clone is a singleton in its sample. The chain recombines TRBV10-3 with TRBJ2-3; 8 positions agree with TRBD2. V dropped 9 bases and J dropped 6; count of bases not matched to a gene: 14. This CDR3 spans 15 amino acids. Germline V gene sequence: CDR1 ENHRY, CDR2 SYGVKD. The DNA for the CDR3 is TGTGCCATAAGAGGGGGACTAGTGGGGGCGGATACGCAGTATTTT. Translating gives CAIRGGLVGADTQYF.

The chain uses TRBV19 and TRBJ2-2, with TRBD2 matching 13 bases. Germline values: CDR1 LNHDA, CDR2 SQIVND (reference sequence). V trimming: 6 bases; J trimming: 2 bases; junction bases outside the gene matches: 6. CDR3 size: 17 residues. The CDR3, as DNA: TGTGCCAGTAGACTTCCGGGACTAGCGGGAAACACCGGGGAGCTGTTTTTT. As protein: CASRLPGLAGNTGELFF.

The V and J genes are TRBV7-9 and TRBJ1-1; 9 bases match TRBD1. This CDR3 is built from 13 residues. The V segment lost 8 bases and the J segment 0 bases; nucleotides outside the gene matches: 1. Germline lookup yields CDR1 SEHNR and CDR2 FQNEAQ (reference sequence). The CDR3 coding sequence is TGTGCCAGCGGACAGGGGATGAACACTGAAGCTTTCTTT. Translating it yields CASGQGMNTEAFF.

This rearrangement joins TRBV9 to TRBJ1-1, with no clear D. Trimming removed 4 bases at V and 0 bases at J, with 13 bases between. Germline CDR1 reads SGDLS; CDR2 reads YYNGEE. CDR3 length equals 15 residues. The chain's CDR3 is CASSTRPRMNTEAFF. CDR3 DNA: TGTGCCAGCAGCACCCGTCCGCGGATGAACACTGAAGCTTTCTTT.